This T cell receptor (beta chain) was sequenced in a study of T cell responses to AZD1222 COVID-19 vaccine. General observations from the study: Among vaccine-associated CD4 TCRs, coverage spanned spike, with dominance at 160-218 and 743-854. Baseline testing showed seropositivity in only six AZD1222 recipients. The study sampled repertoires only after the peak T cell response.

Germline V gene lookup returns CDR1 MNHEY and CDR2 SVGAGI. The CDR3 runs to 13 residues. Trimming left V 8 bases short and J 3 bases short, with 14 bases between. A note on this clone: Its antigen is unidentified.

Sequencing was performed with immunoSEQ multiplex PCR; in TCRdb, only in-frame clones are kept and a portion is missing. The table has roughly 270,000 clones, 85% to 95% seen once. This sequence joins TRBV6-5 and TRBJ2-7, with D possibly matching TRBD2 (5 bases). The specimen was peripheral blood, collected 28 days after the second AZD1222 dose. The receptor was isolated from an adult who received the AZD1222 COVID-19 vaccine. CDR3 sequence (DNA): TGTGCCAGCTACTTCGGACTTGTCTACGAGCAGTACTTC. The encoded protein is CASYFGLVYEQYF.